A single sample is the source of the 25 T cell receptor beta chains below, sequenced in a study of cytomegalovirus exposure and HLA in healthy donors. A multiplex PCR was run with 60 Vbeta primers and 13 Jbeta primers. Profiling relied on immunoSEQ multiplex PCR, and the TCRdb table lists in-frame clones only, not all of them. The data contain 130,000 to 150,000 clones, 80% to 90% of them seen just once; the ten biggest clones take up about 4.3%. The source material was PBMCs. The receptors stem from a woman aged 40 to 50 in good health and CMV-seropositive.

The chain combines TRBV7-9 with TRBJ2-1, with D perhaps matching TRBD2 (6 bases). This CDR3 has 12 residues. Looked up from germline, CDR1 is SEHNR and CDR2 is FQNEAQ (reference sequence). Trimming left V 0 bases short and J 13 bases short, with 10 bases between. The CDR3 sequence: CASSLAGLTQFF. CDR3 DNA sequence: TGTGCCAGCAGCTTAGCGGGACTGACCCAGTTCTTC.

The sample holds a few counts of this clone. This chain joins TRBV7-9 and TRBJ1-5; 9 bases fit TRBD1. V lost 3 bases to trimming and J lost 4 bases; unmatched junction nucleotides: 7. Germline assignment: CDR1 SEHNR and CDR2 FQNEAQ (reference sequence). There are 16 residues in the CDR3. This CDR3 reads CASSFRTGAVNQPQHF. CDR3 sequence (DNA): TGTGCCAGCAGCTTTCGGACAGGGGCGGTTAATCAGCCCCAGCATTTT.

This clone was found a few times. The J gene is TRBJ1-2, the V gene TRBV29-1, with D possibly matching TRBD1 (5 bases). Trimming shortened V by 7 bases and J by 6 bases, and 15 bases separated the two germline ends. The CDR3 loop spans 12 amino acids. The germline CDR1 and CDR2 sequences are SQVTM and ANQGSEA. The CDR3 region is CSAASLRDGYTF. DNA of the CDR3: TGCAGCGCCGCCTCCCTCAGGGATGGCTACACCTTC.

This chain links TRBV14 with TRBJ2-7; 7 bases fit TRBD2. In germline, CDR1 is SGHDN, CDR2 FVKESK. V gave up 4 bases and J gave up 4 bases; unmatched junction bases: 7. The CDR3 covers 14 residues. DNA for the CDR3: TGTGCCAGCAGCCTTTCTAGCGGAGCATACGAGCAGTACTTC. As protein: CASSLSSGAYEQYF.

The J gene is TRBJ1-6, the V gene TRBV11-2, with D unresolved. CDR1 and CDR2 from the germline V gene are SGHAT and FQNNGV. The CDR3 runs 17 residues. V gave up 1 base and J gave up 0 bases, with 10 bases separating them. This CDR3 is CASSLALRSSYNSPLHF. CDR3 DNA sequence: TGTGCCAGCAGCTTAGCGTTACGCAGCTCCTATAATTCACCCCTCCACTTT.

There are a few counts of this clone. This chain links TRBV30 with TRBJ1-1; D is undetermined. The CDR3 covers 14 residues. V was trimmed by 0 bases and J by 0 bases, leaving 8 bases between them. From germline, CDR1 is GTSNPN and CDR2 SVGIG (reference sequence). The CDR3 region is CAWSVAQMNTEAFF. The CDR3 coding sequence is TGTGCCTGGAGTGTGGCCCAAATGAACACTGAAGCTTTCTTT. Full variable domain (outside the CDR3, taken from reference TRBV30 and TRBJ1-1): SQTIHQWPATLVQPVGSPLSLECTVEGTSNPNLYWYRQAAGRGLQLLFYSVGIGQISSEVPQNLSASRPQDRQFILSSKKLLLSDSGFYLCAWSVAQMNTEAFFGQGTRLTVV.

The chain employs TRBV28 and TRBJ2-1, with unresolved D. Germline loops: CDR1 MDHEN, CDR2 SYDVKM. Trimming removed 5 bases at V and 8 bases at J, with 19 bases between. The CDR3 extends over 15 amino acids. The CDR3 DNA is TGTGCCAGCAGTGCAATCCAGTCGGGTGTCTATGAGCAGTTCTTC. This sequence encodes CASSAIQSGVYEQFF.

Points on this clone: Other DNA variants within this sample encode the same CDR3. The chain carries TRBV5-1 and TRBJ2-6; D is undetermined. Trimming left V 3 bases short and J 0 bases short, with 19 bases between. The CDR3 spans 19 residues. CDR1 and CDR2 from the germline V gene are SGHRS and YFSETQ. CDR3 DNA sequence: TGCGCCAGCAGCTCCCAAACTCCTACTCACCTCTCTGGGGCCAACGTCCTGACTTTC. Its translation: CASSSQTPTHLSGANVLTF.

This clone was observed a handful of times. The chain uses TRBV14 and TRBJ1-1, with D perhaps matching TRBD1 (5 bases). Looked up from germline, CDR1 is SGHDN and CDR2 is FVKESK. Trimming stripped 3 bases from V and 4 bases from J, with 15 bases between. This CDR3 comprises 15 residues. CDR3 bases: TGTGCCAGCAGCCACTCATCAGGGTGGAGCACTGAAGCTTTCTTT. This codes for CASSHSSGWSTEAFF. Full variable domain (remainder filled in from reference TRBV14 and TRBJ1-1): EAGVTQFPSHSVIEKGQTVTLRCDPISGHDNLYWYRRVMGKEIKFLLHFVKESKQDESGMPNNRFLAERTGGTYSTLKVQPAELEDSGVYFCASSHSSGWSTEAFFGQGTRLTVV.

The chain has TRBV9 and TRBJ2-6, with TRBD1 matching over 9 bases. This CDR3 comprises 16 residues. Germline V CDR1 and CDR2: SGDLS, YYNGEE. V lost 5 bases and J lost 4; bases outside the gene matches: 7. The CDR3 region is CASSLQGAHGANVLTF. DNA of the CDR3: TGTGCCAGCAGTTTACAGGGGGCGCACGGGGCCAACGTCCTGACTTTC.

This rearrangement joins TRBV18 to TRBJ2-7; 7 nucleotides agree with TRBD1. The germline V gene has CDR1 KGHSH and CDR2 LQKENI. The length of the CDR3 is 14 residues. After removal of 2 bases from V and 7 bases from J, the junction contained 8 bases not matched to a gene. Here the CDR3 reads CASSPVSRGSEQYF. The CDR3 DNA reads as TGTGCCAGCTCACCAGTTTCCAGGGGGAGTGAGCAGTACTTC.

This sequence joins TRBV5-4 and TRBJ1-2; TRBD1 agrees at 9 bases. After removal of 4 bases from V and 6 bases from J, the junction contained 7 bases not matched to a gene. Per the germline V gene, CDR1 is SGHNT and CDR2 is YYREEE (reference sequence). The length of the CDR3 is 14 residues. The CDR3 loop is CASSIDRGRNGYTF. The CDR3 bases are TGTGCCAGCAGCATCGACAGGGGGAGGAATGGCTACACCTTC.

V usage is TRBV27 and J usage is TRBJ1-5; D might be TRBD1 (5 bases). The V end lost 4 bases, the J end lost 3 bases, and 13 bases lay between the germline ends. Looked up from germline, CDR1 is MNHEY and CDR2 is SMNVEV (reference sequence). The CDR3 extends over 15 amino acids. CDR3 residues: CASSWSGGNNQPQHF. The CDR3 DNA follows: TGTGCCAGCAGTTGGTCCGGGGGTAACAATCAGCCCCAGCATTTT.

Concerning this clone itself: One junction end does not reproduce the germline sequence, and a read error may be involved. The rearrangement uses TRBV6-4 and TRBJ2-1; 7 bases are a match to TRBD1. CDR1 and CDR2 from the germline V gene are MRHNA and SNTAGT. This CDR3 is built from 13 residues. The CDR3: CASGETGTNAQFF. DNA for the CDR3: TGTGCCAGCGGCGAGACAGGGACAAATGCGCAGTTCTTC.

This chain connects TRBV7-2 to TRBJ2-7, with TRBD2 matching over 10 bases. Germline V gene data show CDR1 as SGHTA and CDR2 as FQGNSA. Trimming took 5 bases from V and 2 from J; bases not matched to a gene: 6. The CDR3 spans 15 residues. CDR3 amino acids: CASSARTSGPYEQYF. The CDR3 DNA reads as TGTGCCAGCAGCGCCAGGACTAGCGGACCCTACGAGCAGTACTTC. Looking up the rest from reference TRBV7-2 and TRBJ2-7 gives the full variable domain: GAGVSQSPSNKVTEKGKDVELRCDPISGHTALYWYRQSLGQGLEFLIYFQGNSAPDKSGLPSDRFSAERTGGSVSTLTIQRTQQEDSAVYLCASSARTSGPYEQYFGPGTRLTVT.

This clone was found a few times. The chain carries TRBV4-3 and TRBJ1-1; tentative D call: TRBD1 (6 bases). The CDR3 has 15 residues. CDR1 is LGHNA and CDR2 is YSLEER in the germline V gene. V was cut by 4 bases and J by 1 base, with 13 bases left in between. The CDR3 sequence is CASSLEQGRNTEAFF. In DNA form, the CDR3 reads TGCGCCAGCAGCCTCGAACAGGGTAGGAACACTGAAGCTTTCTTT.

This chain links TRBV6-1 with TRBJ2-1, with TRBD2 matching over 13 bases. The germline V gene has CDR1 MNHNS and CDR2 SASEGT. V lost 8 bases to trimming and J lost 8 bases; unmatched junction nucleotides: 9. This CDR3 is built from 15 residues. The CDR3 loop reads CASVGLAGVGDEQFF. Here the CDR3 DNA reads TGTGCCAGCGTTGGACTAGCGGGAGTTGGGGATGAGCAGTTCTTC.

The V and J genes are TRBV6-6 and TRBJ2-5; 8 nucleotides agree with TRBD2. The DNA end is a closer match to TRBJ2-7, so the J assignment may be wrong. The CDR3 length is 14 residues. CDR1 MNHNY and CDR2 SVGAGI come from the germline V gene (reference sequence). The DNA of the CDR3 is TGTGCCAGTCTAACTAGCGGTCCAAACTACGAGCAGTACTTC. Residues: CASLTSGPNYEQYF.

The chain links TRBV6-1 to TRBJ1-2, with D perhaps TRBD1 (5 bases). The CDR3 runs to 15 residues. Germline V gives CDR1 MNHNS, CDR2 SASEGT. Trimming took off 3 bases at V and 4 bases at J, with 15 bases between the two ends. The CDR3 nucleotides are TGTGCCAGCAGTGAGTTGGGCAGGGCAGCCTATGGCTACACCTTC. Its translation: CASSELGRAAYGYTF.

The gene calls are TRBV30 and TRBJ2-5; 9 positions agree with TRBD2. CDR1 and CDR2 from the germline V gene are GTSNPN and SVGIG (reference sequence). The length of the CDR3 is 15 residues. Losses at the gene ends were 4 bases for V and 1 base for J; bases not matched to a gene: 7. Written as DNA, the CDR3 is TGTGCCTGGATAAGGGTAGCGGGGGCCCAAGAGACCCAGTACTTC. It encodes CAWIRVAGAQETQYF.

The chain carries TRBV11-2 and TRBJ2-7, with D possibly TRBD2 on 6 matching bases. The CDR3 runs 16 residues. Germline values: CDR1 SGHAT, CDR2 FQNNGV. The ends were cut back, 1 base at V and 9 bases at J, with 22 bases in the middle. CDR3 bases: TGTGCCAGCAGCTTAGCCCCTCAATTAGCACTAGCCGGGCAGTACTTC. It is translated as CASSLAPQLALAGQYF.

V is TRBV27 and J is TRBJ1-2; possible D gene TRBD1, 5 bases. Germline V lookup: CDR1 MNHEY, CDR2 SMNVEV (reference sequence). This CDR3 is built from 13 residues. Trimming took 5 bases from V and 6 from J, leaving 13 bases between them. The CDR3 nucleotides read TGTGCCAGCAGTGATATGGGGCGCGATGGCTACACCTTC. It is translated as CASSDMGRDGYTF.

The J gene is TRBJ2-7, the V gene TRBV7-9; 8 bases agree with TRBD1. The trim removed 4 bases at V and 4 bases at J, leaving 6 bases unmatched. CDR1 is SEHNR, CDR2 FQNEAQ, per germline (reference sequence). There are 14 residues in the CDR3. The CDR3 loop is CASSSGTGLYEQYF. CDR3 in DNA: TGTGCCAGCAGCTCCGGGACAGGACTTTACGAGCAGTACTTC.

The V call is TRBV15, the J call TRBJ1-1; D is undetermined. The germline V gene encodes CDR1 LNHNV and CDR2 YYDKDF (reference sequence). The CDR3 runs to 13 residues. V lost 2 bases and J 4 bases, leaving 8 bases between the germline ends. The CDR3 DNA reads TGTGCCACCAGCAGATCCGAACTCACTGAAGCTTTCTTT. Protein product: CATSRSELTEAFF.

This chain joins TRBV19 and TRBJ1-1; tentatively, D is TRBD1 (5 bases). The CDR3 runs 13 residues. V was clipped by 6 bases and J by 6 bases, with 14 bases between them. CDR1 is LNHDA, CDR2 SQIVND, per germline (reference sequence). CDR3 DNA: TGTGCCAGTAGGGGGTCGGGGGTTCCTGAAGCTTTCTTT. Its translation is CASRGSGVPEAFF.